One and the same sample provided the 26 T cell receptor beta chains below, sequenced in a study of blood T cell repertoires in COVID-19. The protocol was immunoSEQ multiplex PCR, while the TCRdb copy is restricted to in-frame clones and leaves out a portion. The data contain almost 200,000 clones, around four fifths of them singletons. Sequences were obtained from peripheral blood. These receptors all stem from a man aged 55 to 69 with COVID-19, enrolled during active disease.

V is TRBV4-3 and J is TRBJ1-4, with D uncertain. Germline assignment: CDR1 LGHNA and CDR2 YSLEER. The CDR3 is 15 amino acids. The V end was cut by 0 bases, the J end by 8 bases, with 13 bases between. In nucleotides, the CDR3 is TGCGCCAGCAGCCAAGAAAACAGCCAGAGAGAAAAACTGTTTTTT. Its translation: CASSQENSQREKLFF.

This clone was detected only once. The V and J genes are TRBV6-5 and TRBJ2-1, with TRBD2 matching 7 bases. Germline assignment: CDR1 MNHEY and CDR2 SVGAGI. With V trimmed by 9 bases and J by 4 bases, 12 bases remained unmatched. The CDR3 extends over 15 amino acids. The CDR3 loop is CARTTVAGVYNEQFF. The DNA of the CDR3 is TGTGCCAGGACCACTGTGGCGGGGGTTTACAATGAGCAGTTCTTC.

The chain carries TRBV9 and TRBJ1-1; the D gene is possibly TRBD1 (5 bases). V shed 5 bases and J shed 1 base, with 9 bases lying between them. The CDR3 covers 13 residues. Germline assignment: CDR1 SGDLS and CDR2 YYNGEE. The CDR3 nucleotides are TGTGCCAGCAGTGATGGACAGAACACTGAAGCTTTCTTT. This encodes CASSDGQNTEAFF.

The rearrangement uses TRBV7-9 and TRBJ1-6; D is undetermined. Germline V gene lookup returns CDR1 SEHNR and CDR2 FQNEAQ (reference sequence). The CDR3 runs to 15 residues. Between the trimmed V and J ends, which lost 4 bases and 10 bases, there was a span of 17 bases. In DNA form, the CDR3 reads TGTGCCAGCAGCTCCCTGGGAGGGTTTGAGTCACCCCTCCACTTT. Residues: CASSSLGGFESPLHF.

The V and J genes are TRBV27 and TRBJ1-5; 11 bases are a match to TRBD1. J gave up 7 bases and V 3 bases, and 2 bases lay outside the gene matches. From germline, CDR1 is MNHEY and CDR2 SMNVEV (reference sequence). The CDR3 sequence is 14 residues long. The CDR3 DNA is TGTGCCAGCAGTTTGGGACAGGGGGGACAGCCCCAGCATTTT. Translated: CASSLGQGGQPQHF.

The chain is built from TRBV5-1 and TRBJ1-4; D is uncertain. V was clipped by 4 bases and J by 0 bases, with 10 bases between them. In germline, CDR1 is SGHRS, CDR2 YFSETQ. The CDR3 totals 15 residues. The CDR3 loop reads CASSRSTATNEKLFF. CDR3 nucleotide sequence: TGCGCCAGCAGCAGGTCCACAGCAACTAATGAAAAACTGTTTTTT.

Turning to this clone: The same CDR3 also results from other DNA sequences found in this sample. V is TRBV18 and J is TRBJ2-5; D is perhaps TRBD2 (5 bases). There are 12 residues in the CDR3. Per germline, CDR1 KGHSH and CDR2 LQKENI. Trimming left V 2 bases short and J 4 bases short, with 5 bases between. CDR3 nucleotide sequence: TGTGCCAGCTCACCAGGAGGAGAGACCCAGTACTTC. Translation gives CASSPGGETQYF.

The chain has TRBV2 and TRBJ2-7, with 8 bases fitting TRBD2. Trimming removed 10 bases from V and 1 base from J; junction bases left unmatched: 9. Germline V gene lookup returns CDR1 SNHLY and CDR2 FYNNEI. CDR3 length equals 14 residues. In DNA form, the CDR3 reads TGTGCCATTTCACTAGCGGACTTTTCCTACGAGCAGTACTTC. Translation: CAISLADFSYEQYF. The full variable domain, completed using reference TRBV2 and TRBJ2-7, is EPEVTQTPSHQVTQMGQEVILRCVPISNHLYFYWYRQILGQKVEFLVSFYNNEISEKSEIFDDQFSVERPDGSNFTLKIRSTKLEDSAMYFCAISLADFSYEQYFGPGTRLTVT.

The chain uses TRBV4-3 and TRBJ1-1, with 7 bases aligning to TRBD1. The CDR3 spans 17 residues. CDR1 and CDR2 from the germline V gene are LGHNA and YSLEER. The junction had 8 bases not matched to a gene; V was cut back by 0 bases and J by 1 base. The CDR3 DNA reads as TGCGCCAGCAGCCAAGATAAAACAGGGGCAAAGAACACTGAAGCTTTCTTT. This encodes CASSQDKTGAKNTEAFF.

The chain employs TRBV6-6 and TRBJ1-5; D gene uncertain. Trimming removed 7 bases from V and 6 bases from J, with 16 bases in between. The CDR3 extends over 14 amino acids. Germline CDR1 is MNHNY and CDR2 is SVGAGI (reference sequence). In nucleotides, the CDR3 is TGTGCCAGCAAGGCGTCGCGAAGAGGTCAGCCCCAGCATTTT. This sequence encodes CASKASRRGQPQHF.

The J gene is TRBJ1-6, the V gene TRBV4-3, with D unclear. Trimming stripped 1 base from V and 8 bases from J, with 6 bases between. Germline V lookup: CDR1 LGHNA, CDR2 YSLEER. The CDR3 spans 13 residues. The CDR3 coding sequence is TGCGCCAGCAGCCAAGGAGAGGATTCACCCCTCCACTTT. Its protein is CASSQGEDSPLHF.

This chain connects TRBV9 to TRBJ2-1, with 8 bases identical to TRBD1. There are 15 residues in the CDR3. Germline CDR1 and CDR2: SGDLS and YYNGEE. V lost 3 bases, J lost 10 bases, and 12 bases stayed unmatched. The CDR3 sequence is CASSATSGTGGEQFF. In DNA form, the CDR3 reads TGTGCCAGCAGCGCTACTTCCGGGACAGGTGGCGAGCAGTTCTTC.

V is TRBV11-3 and J is TRBJ2-7; 10 positions agree with TRBD1. V lost 5 bases and J lost 0; bases outside the gene matches: 7. The CDR3 spans 16 residues. Germline V gene lookup returns CDR1 SGHNT and CDR2 YENEEA. For the CDR3, the DNA is TGTGCCAGCAGCCGCCGGGACAGGGGACGCTCCTACGAGCAGTACTTC. Protein product: CASSRRDRGRSYEQYF.

The CDR3 nucleotides are TGTGCCAGCAGTGAGGGACAGACAAACACCGGGGAGCTGTTTTTT. Its protein is CASSEGQTNTGELFF. The chain uses TRBV2 and TRBJ2-2; 7 bases map to TRBD1. Germline-derived CDR1 and CDR2 are SNHLY and FYNNEI. The CDR3 is 15 residues long. With V trimmed by 3 bases and J by 2 bases, 3 bases remained unmatched.

The chain links TRBV2 to TRBJ1-2; 9 bases are shared with TRBD1. The ends lost 5 bases at V and 2 bases at J; junction bases unmatched: 3. The CDR3 consists of 14 residues. From germline, CDR1 is SNHLY and CDR2 FYNNEI. The CDR3 coding sequence is TGTGCCAGCAGTCCGGACAGGGGAAACTATGGCTACACCTTC. It is translated as CASSPDRGNYGYTF. Full variable domain (rest looked up from reference TRBV2 and TRBJ1-2): EPEVTQTPSHQVTQMGQEVILRCVPISNHLYFYWYRQILGQKVEFLVSFYNNEISEKSEIFDDQFSVERPDGSNFTLKIRSTKLEDSAMYFCASSPDRGNYGYTFGSGTRLTVV.

The chain couples TRBV2 to TRBJ2-3, with a weak D call TRBD1 (6 bases). The germline V gene has CDR1 SNHLY and CDR2 FYNNEI. This CDR3 contains 12 residues. Trimming cost V 7 bases and J 5 bases, with 10 bases left between them. CDR3 amino acids: CASKGEGDTQYF. CDR3 sequence (DNA): TGTGCCAGCAAGGGGGAAGGAGATACGCAGTATTTT.

The V gene is TRBV7-9, the J gene TRBJ2-1, with a tentative D call TRBD1 (6 bases). V dropped 7 bases and J dropped 10 bases, with 17 bases sitting between them. CDR1 and CDR2 (germline): SEHNR, FQNEAQ (reference sequence). This CDR3 comprises 13 residues. CDR3: CASTSLPGEEQFF. The CDR3 DNA sequence: TGTGCCAGCACCTCGCTCCCAGGGGAAGAGCAGTTCTTC.

The chain carries TRBV29-1 and TRBJ1-1; D remains ambiguous. The CDR3 is 12 amino acids. V was cut by 2 bases and J by 0 bases, with 4 bases left in between. Germline CDR1 reads SQVTM; CDR2 reads ANQGSEA. CDR3 DNA: TGCAGCGTTGAACCCATGAACACTGAAGCTTTCTTT. It yields the protein CSVEPMNTEAFF.

The chain uses TRBV4-1 and TRBJ1-5; D might be TRBD1 (5 bases). CDR3 size: 13 residues. V was trimmed by 5 bases and J by 3 bases, leaving 8 bases between them. Germline CDR1 reads MGHRA; CDR2 reads YSYEKL. CDR3 bases: TGCGCCAGCAGCGCCAGGGACAATCAGCCCCAGCATTTT. The encoded protein is CASSARDNQPQHF.

The V call is TRBV7-2, the J call TRBJ1-2; 7 nucleotides match TRBD1. The CDR3 totals 16 residues. Trimming took 2 bases from V and 2 from J; bases not matched to a gene: 8. CDR1 and CDR2 from the germline V gene are SGHTA and FQGNSA. CDR3 bases: TGTGCCAGCAGCTTAATCGGACAGGCCCCGAACTATGGCTACACCTTC. Translated, it gives CASSLIGQAPNYGYTF.

The chain couples TRBV10-3 to TRBJ2-7; 8 nucleotides line up with TRBD1. The CDR3 covers 13 residues. Germline V lookup: CDR1 ENHRY, CDR2 SYGVKD. V shed 6 bases, J shed 6 bases, and the junction held 7 bases outside the gene matches. CDR3 in amino acids: CAISSEDRGEQYF. In DNA, the CDR3 is TGTGCCATCAGCTCGGAAGACAGGGGCGAGCAGTACTTC.

The rearrangement uses TRBV5-4 and TRBJ1-6; D is unresolved. From germline, CDR1 is SGHNT and CDR2 YYREEE (reference sequence). Trimming left V 4 bases short and J 0 bases short, with 11 bases between. This CDR3 has 16 amino acids. The CDR3 sequence: CASSLGGSSYNSPLHF. DNA of the CDR3: TGTGCCAGCAGCCTCGGCGGGAGCTCCTATAATTCACCCCTCCACTTT. Together with reference TRBV5-4 and TRBJ1-6, the CDR3 gives the full variable domain: ETGVTQSPTHLIKTRGQQVTLRCSSQSGHNTVSWYQQALGQGPQFIFQYYREEENGRGNFPPRFSGLQFPNYSSELNVNALELDDSALYLCASSLGGSSYNSPLHFGNGTRLTVT.

The chain couples TRBV2 to TRBJ2-1, with D perhaps matching TRBD2 (5 bases). The CDR3 sequence is 14 residues long. Germline lookup yields CDR1 SNHLY and CDR2 FYNNEI. V was clipped by 5 bases and J by 5 bases, with 13 bases between them. CDR3 DNA sequence: TGTGCCAGCAGTCCCGAGGGTCAACACAATGAGCAGTTCTTC. It encodes CASSPEGQHNEQFF.

V is TRBV12-3 or TRBV12-4 and J is TRBJ1-1; the D is unclear. The length of the CDR3 is 13 residues. Trimming took 6 bases from V and 1 from J, leaving 9 bases between them. Written as DNA, the CDR3 is TGTGCCAGCAGCCAAGAACAGAACACTGAAGCTTTCTTT. The encoded protein is CASSQEQNTEAFF.

The gene calls are TRBV6-1 and TRBJ2-5; TRBD2 might be the D (6 bases). The CDR3 has 13 amino acids. The germline gives CDR1 MNHNS, CDR2 SASEGT. With 3 bases removed from V and 4 bases from J, the gap between germline ends came to 9 bases. The CDR3 coding sequence is TGTGCCAGCAGTGAGCGGAGGGGAGAGACCCAGTACTTC. Residues: CASSERRGETQYF.

V is TRBV30 and J is TRBJ1-1; no definite D call. V was cut by 0 bases and J by 5 bases, with 4 bases left in between. CDR1 is GTSNPN, CDR2 SVGIG, per germline (reference sequence). The CDR3 spans 11 residues. The CDR3 here is CAWSVLTEAFF. As DNA, the CDR3 is TGTGCCTGGAGTGTACTAACTGAAGCTTTCTTT.